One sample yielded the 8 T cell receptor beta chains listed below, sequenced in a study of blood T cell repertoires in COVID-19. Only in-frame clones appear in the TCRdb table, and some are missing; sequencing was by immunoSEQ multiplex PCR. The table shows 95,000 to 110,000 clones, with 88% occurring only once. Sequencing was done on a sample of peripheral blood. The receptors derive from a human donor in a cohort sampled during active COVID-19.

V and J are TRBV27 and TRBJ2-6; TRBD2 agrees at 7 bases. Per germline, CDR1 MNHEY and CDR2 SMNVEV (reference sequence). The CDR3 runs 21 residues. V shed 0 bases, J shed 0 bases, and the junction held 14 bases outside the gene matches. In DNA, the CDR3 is TGTGCCAGCAGTTTATCCACCACCTGGGGGAGGGTTAGCTCTGGGGCCAACGTCCTGACTTTC. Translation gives CASSLSTTWGRVSSGANVLTF.

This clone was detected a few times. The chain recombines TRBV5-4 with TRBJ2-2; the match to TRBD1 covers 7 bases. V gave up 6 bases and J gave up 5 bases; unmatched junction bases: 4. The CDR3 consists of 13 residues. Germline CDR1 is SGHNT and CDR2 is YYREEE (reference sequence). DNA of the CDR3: TGTGCCAGCACTGAGACAGGGACCGGGGAGCTGTTTTTT. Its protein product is CASTETGTGELFF.

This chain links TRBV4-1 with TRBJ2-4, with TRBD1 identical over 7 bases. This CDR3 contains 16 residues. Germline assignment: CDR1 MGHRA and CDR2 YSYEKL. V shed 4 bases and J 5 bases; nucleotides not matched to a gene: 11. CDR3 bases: TGCGCCAGCAGCCCCCGACAGGGTCGGCACCAAAACATTCAGTACTTC. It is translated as CASSPRQGRHQNIQYF.

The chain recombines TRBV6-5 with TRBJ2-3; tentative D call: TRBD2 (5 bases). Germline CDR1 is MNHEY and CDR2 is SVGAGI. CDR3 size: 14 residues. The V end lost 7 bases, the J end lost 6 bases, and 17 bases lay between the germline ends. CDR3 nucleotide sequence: TGTGCCAGCACCCGAGGGTCCCCTGTCGATACGCAGTATTTT. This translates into CASTRGSPVDTQYF.

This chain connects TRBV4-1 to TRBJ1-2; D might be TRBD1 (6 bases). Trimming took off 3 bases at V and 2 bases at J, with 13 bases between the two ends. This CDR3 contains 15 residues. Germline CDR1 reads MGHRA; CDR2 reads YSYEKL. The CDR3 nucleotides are TGCGCCAGCAGCCATACCGACCAGGGGAACTATGGCTACACCTTC. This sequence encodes CASSHTDQGNYGYTF.

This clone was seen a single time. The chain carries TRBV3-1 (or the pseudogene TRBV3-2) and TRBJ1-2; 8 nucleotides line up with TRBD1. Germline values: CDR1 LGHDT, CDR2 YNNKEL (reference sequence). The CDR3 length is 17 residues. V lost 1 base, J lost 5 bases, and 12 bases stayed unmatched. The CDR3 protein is CASSQGAGGVWRYGYTF. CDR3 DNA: TGTGCCAGCAGCCAAGGGGCAGGGGGCGTTTGGAGGTATGGCTACACCTTC.

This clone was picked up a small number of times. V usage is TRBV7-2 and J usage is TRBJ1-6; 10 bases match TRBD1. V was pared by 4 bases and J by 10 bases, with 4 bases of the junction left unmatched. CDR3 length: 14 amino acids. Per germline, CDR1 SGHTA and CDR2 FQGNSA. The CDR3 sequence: CASSYRDRGSPLHF. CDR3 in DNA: TGTGCCAGCAGCTATAGGGACAGGGGATCACCCCTCCACTTT.

The CDR3 spells CASSPGTSVYNEQFF. CDR3 bases: TGTGCCAGCAGCCCCGGGACTAGCGTATACAATGAGCAGTTCTTC. The rearrangement joins TRBV7-2 to TRBJ2-1; TRBD2 matches at 10 bases. The germline V gene encodes CDR1 SGHTA and CDR2 FQGNSA. J lost 4 bases, V lost 5 bases, and 5 bases had no gene match. CDR3 length: 15 amino acids.